This TCR beta chain was captured by sequencing in a study of blood T cells in healthy people across ages. Findings and limits, study-wide: Versus aged donors, long-lived donors had higher diversity and more naive CD4+ cells. TCR beta diversity per million T cells fell roughly linearly with age. The unknown donor CMV status may have confounded expanded clonotype changes.

For the second PCR, which ran for 7 to 11 cycles, a sample-barcoded 5' primer and a J-beta primer mix were used. TCRdb redid the calling of the 5' RACE reads with MiXCR, one entry per CDR3 protein. The sample holds around 800,000 distinct CDR3 sequences; around 50% are singletons and the top ten take 15% to 20%. This CDR3 contains 15 residues. The V and J ends lost 4 bases and 8 bases, in that order; junction bases with no gene match: 12. Germline values: CDR1 MDHEN, CDR2 SYDVKM. Notes on this clonotype: Its antigen is undetermined.

This receptor was taken from an older man in good health. Sequencing was done on a sample of blood. The rearrangement joins TRBV28 to TRBJ1-1, with TRBD1 matching 8 bases. The CDR3 DNA reads TGTGCCAGCAGTTCCCCCGGCGGACAGGGACCCGAAGCTTTCTTT. Protein: CASSSPGGQGPEAFF.